This TCR beta chain was identified in a study of blood T cell repertoires in COVID-19. Study at large: The samples span acute and convalescent COVID-19 from the United States, Italy and Spain.

After removal of 2 bases from V and 10 bases from J, the junction contained 9 bases not matched to a gene. In germline, CDR1 is SGHTA, CDR2 FQGNSA. The CDR3 is made up of 15 amino acids. TCRdb keeps only in-frame clones here, not all; method: immunoSEQ multiplex PCR. The sample has about 480,000 clones, about 88% seen once. Across 20 to 25 US areas, participants ranged in age from about 18 to 90 years. Sequencing was done on a sample of PBMCs or T cells enriched from blood (not recorded which). V usage is TRBV7-2 and J usage is TRBJ2-1, with 9 bases identical to TRBD2. This sequence was found in a woman between 55 and 75 years old who had recovered from COVID-19. The CDR3 nucleotides are TGTGCCAGCAGCTTAATTGGCGGGGGGGCCAGCGAGCAGTTCTTC. Its protein is CASSLIGGGASEQFF.